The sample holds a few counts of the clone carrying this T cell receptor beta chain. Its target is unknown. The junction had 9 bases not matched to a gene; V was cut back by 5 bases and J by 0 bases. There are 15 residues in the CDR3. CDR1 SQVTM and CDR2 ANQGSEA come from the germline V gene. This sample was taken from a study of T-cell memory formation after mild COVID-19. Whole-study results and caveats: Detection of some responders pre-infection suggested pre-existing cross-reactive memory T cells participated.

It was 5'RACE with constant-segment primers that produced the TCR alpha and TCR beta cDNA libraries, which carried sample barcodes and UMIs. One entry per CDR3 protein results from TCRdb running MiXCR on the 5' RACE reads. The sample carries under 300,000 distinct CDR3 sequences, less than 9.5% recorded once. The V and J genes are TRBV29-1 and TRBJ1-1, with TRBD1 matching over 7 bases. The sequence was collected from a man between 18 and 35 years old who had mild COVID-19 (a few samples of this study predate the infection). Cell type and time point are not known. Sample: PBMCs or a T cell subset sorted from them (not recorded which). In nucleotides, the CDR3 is TGCAGCGTTCGGGGGGGGACAGCCTTGAACACTGAAGCTTTCTTT. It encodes CSVRGGTALNTEAFF.